These T cell receptor beta chains were read from a single sample in a study of OX40 agonist ivuxolimab in advanced cancers. This table comes from immunoSEQ multiplex PCR, and its TCRdb copy is limited to in-frame clones, with some not included. The sample shows about 38,000 clones, 60% to 85% of them seen only once. Here the sequenced sample was CD4+ or CD8+ T cells sorted from blood, taken in a trial of the OX40 agonist ivuxolimab. These receptors came from an adult with an advanced solid tumor such as melanoma, head and neck, liver or kidney cancer. The CDR3 runs from the conserved cysteine through the conserved F or W. D genes are given only for firm matches. Clone size is given for some rows only: seen once, a few or many times, or a class if the clone is expanded.

j_call	clone_size	v_call	d_call	cdr3_aa	cdr3_nt
TRBJ1-4	-	TRBV15	-	CATSRDRANRLHHF	TGTGCCACCAGCAGAGATCGGGCGAACAGGTTACACCATTTC
TRBJ2-7	-	TRBV19	TRBD2	CASSIGTSSAEQYF	TGTGCCAGTAGTATAGGGACTAGCTCGGCCGAGCAGTACTTC
TRBJ2-3	-	TRBV5-4	TRBD2	CASSLKTSGATDTQYF	TGTGCCAGCAGCTTGAAGACTAGCGGGGCGACAGATACGCAGTATTTT
TRBJ2-5	-	TRBV6-1	TRBD2	CASRSGSAEETQYF	TGTGCCAGTCGGAGCGGGAGCGCTGAAGAGACCCAGTACTTC
TRBJ1-2	-	TRBV9	TRBD1	CASSSPRTGTYGYTF	TGTGCCAGCAGTTCCCCCCGGACAGGGACCTATGGCTACACCTTC
TRBJ2-7	once	TRBV27	TRBD2	CASSALRTSGNRAYEQYF	TGTGCCAGCAGTGCCCTCCGGACTAGCGGGAATAGGGCCTACGAGCAGTACTTC
TRBJ2-7	-	TRBV6-1	-	CASSAQVSYEQYF	TGTGCCAGCAGTGCACAGGTTTCCTACGAGCAGTACTTC
TRBJ2-7	-	TRBV19	-	CASRPTGLSYEQYF	TGTGCCAGTAGACCGACAGGACTCTCCTACGAGCAGTACTTC
TRBJ1-2	-	TRBV6-5	TRBD1	CASSFREGADGYTF	TGTGCCAGCAGTTTCAGAGAGGGGGCTGATGGCTACACCTTC
TRBJ2-6	-	TRBV29-1	-	CSAGAGANVLTF	TGCAGCGCAGGGGCTGGGGCCAACGTCCTGACTTTC
TRBJ1-5	once	TRBV30	-	CAWSQNPNQPQHF	TGTGCCTGGAGTCAAAACCCTAATCAGCCCCAGCATTTT
TRBJ2-7	few	TRBV6-5	-	CASSYGLAQQYF	TGTGCCAGCAGTTACGGTCTAGCCCAGCAGTACTTC